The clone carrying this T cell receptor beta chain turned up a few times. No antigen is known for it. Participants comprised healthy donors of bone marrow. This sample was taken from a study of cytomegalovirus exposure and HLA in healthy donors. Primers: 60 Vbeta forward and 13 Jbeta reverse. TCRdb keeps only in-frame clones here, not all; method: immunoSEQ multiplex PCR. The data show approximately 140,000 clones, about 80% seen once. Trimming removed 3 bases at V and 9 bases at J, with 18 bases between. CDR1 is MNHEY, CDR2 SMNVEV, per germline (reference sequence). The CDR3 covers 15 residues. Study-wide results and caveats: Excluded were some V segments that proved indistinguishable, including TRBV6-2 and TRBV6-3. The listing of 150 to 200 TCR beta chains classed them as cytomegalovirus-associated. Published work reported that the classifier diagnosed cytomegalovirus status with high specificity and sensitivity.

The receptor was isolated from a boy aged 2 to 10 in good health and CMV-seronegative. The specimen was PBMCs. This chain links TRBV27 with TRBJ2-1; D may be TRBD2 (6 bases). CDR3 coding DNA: TGTGCCAGCAGTTTCGGGGGAGCGGCCTCCAGTGAGCAGTTCTTC. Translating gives CASSFGGAASSEQFF.